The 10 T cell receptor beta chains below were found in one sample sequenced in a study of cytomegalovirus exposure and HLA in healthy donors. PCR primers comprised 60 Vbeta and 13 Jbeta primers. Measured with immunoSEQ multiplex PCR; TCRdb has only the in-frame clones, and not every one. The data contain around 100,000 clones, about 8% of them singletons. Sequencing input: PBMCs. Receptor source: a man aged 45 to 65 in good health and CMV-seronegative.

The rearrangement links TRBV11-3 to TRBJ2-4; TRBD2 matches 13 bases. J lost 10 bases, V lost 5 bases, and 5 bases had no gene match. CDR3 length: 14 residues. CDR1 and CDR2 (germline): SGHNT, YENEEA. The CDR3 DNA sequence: TGTGCCAGCAGCCTGACTAGCGGGGGGTCAATTCAGTACTTC. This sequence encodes CASSLTSGGSIQYF.

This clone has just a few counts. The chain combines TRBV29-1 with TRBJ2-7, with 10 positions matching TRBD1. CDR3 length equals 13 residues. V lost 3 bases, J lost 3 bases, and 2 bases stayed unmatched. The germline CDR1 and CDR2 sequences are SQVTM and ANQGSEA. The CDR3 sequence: CSVEGQGRYEQYF. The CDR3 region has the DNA TGCAGCGTTGAGGGACAGGGGCGCTACGAGCAGTACTTC.

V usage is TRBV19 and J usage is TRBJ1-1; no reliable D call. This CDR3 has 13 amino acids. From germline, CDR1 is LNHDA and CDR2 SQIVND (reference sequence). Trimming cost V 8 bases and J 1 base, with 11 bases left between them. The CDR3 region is CASLPTGNTEAFF. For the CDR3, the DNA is TGTGCCAGTTTACCGACTGGGAACACTGAAGCTTTCTTT.

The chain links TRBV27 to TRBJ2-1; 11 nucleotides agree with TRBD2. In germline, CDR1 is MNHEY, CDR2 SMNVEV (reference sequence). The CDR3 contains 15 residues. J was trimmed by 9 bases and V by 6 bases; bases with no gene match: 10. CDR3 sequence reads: CASSRVLAGVPEQFF. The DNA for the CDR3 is TGTGCCAGCAGCCGTGTACTAGCGGGAGTCCCTGAGCAGTTCTTC.

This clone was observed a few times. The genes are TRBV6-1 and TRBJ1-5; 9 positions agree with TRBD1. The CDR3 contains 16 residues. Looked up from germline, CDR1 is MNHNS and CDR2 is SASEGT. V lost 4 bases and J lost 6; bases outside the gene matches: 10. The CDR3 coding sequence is TGTGCCAGCAGTGGTGGATTCGGGACAGGGCGTCAGCCCCAGCATTTT. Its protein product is CASSGGFGTGRQPQHF.

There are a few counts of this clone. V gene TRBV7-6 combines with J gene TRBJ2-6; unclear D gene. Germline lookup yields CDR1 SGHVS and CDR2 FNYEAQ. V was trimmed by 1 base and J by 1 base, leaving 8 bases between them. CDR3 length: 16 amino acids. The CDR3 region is CASSLGPFSGANVLTF. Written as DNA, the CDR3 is TGTGCCAGCAGCTTAGGGCCCTTTTCTGGGGCCAACGTCCTGACTTTC.

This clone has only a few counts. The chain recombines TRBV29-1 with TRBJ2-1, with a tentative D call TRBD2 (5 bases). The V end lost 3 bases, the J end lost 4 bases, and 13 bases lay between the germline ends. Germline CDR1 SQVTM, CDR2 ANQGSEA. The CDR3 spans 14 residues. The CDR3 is CSVDDGRGYNEQFF. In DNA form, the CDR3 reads TGCAGCGTTGACGACGGTCGGGGATACAATGAGCAGTTCTTC.

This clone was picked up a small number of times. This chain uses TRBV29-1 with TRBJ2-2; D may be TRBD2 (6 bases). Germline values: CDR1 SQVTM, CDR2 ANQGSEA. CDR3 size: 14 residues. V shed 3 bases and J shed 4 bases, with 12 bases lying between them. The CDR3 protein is CSVDPGRRTGELFF. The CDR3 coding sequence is TGCAGCGTTGATCCGGGGAGGCGCACCGGGGAGCTGTTTTTT.

The CDR3 DNA follows: TGTGCCTGGAGTGCCGGATTGACAATGAATGAAAAACTGTTTTTT. Amino acid sequence: CAWSAGLTMNEKLFF. The rearrangement links TRBV30 to TRBJ1-4; D uncertain. The V gene lost 1 base and the J gene lost 5 bases, with 14 bases spanning the gap. CDR1 GTSNPN and CDR2 SVGIG come from the germline V gene (reference sequence). This CDR3 contains 15 residues.

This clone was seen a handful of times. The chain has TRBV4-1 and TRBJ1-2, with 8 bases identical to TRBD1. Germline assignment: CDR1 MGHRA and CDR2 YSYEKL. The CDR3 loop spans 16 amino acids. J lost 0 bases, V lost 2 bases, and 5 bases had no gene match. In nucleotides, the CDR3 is TGCGCCAGCAGCCAACCGCGACAGGGGCCTAACTATGGCTACACCTTC. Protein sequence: CASSQPRQGPNYGYTF.